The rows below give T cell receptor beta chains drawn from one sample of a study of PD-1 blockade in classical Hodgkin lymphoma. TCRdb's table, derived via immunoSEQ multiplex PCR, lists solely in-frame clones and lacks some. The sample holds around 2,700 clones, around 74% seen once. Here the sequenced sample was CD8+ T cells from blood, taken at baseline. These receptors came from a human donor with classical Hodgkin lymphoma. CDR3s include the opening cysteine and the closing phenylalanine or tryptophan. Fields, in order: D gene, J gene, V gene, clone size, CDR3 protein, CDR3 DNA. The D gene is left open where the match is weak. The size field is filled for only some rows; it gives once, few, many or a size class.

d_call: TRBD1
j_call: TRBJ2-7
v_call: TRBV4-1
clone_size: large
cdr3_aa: CASSFRQGADYEQYF
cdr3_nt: TGCGCCAGCAGCTTCAGACAGGGGGCTGACTACGAGCAGTACTTC

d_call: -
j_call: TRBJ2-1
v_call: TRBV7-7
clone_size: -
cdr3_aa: CASSPGPSSYNEQFF
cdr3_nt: TGTGCTAGCAGTCCAGGACCGAGCTCCTACAATGAGCAGTTCTTC

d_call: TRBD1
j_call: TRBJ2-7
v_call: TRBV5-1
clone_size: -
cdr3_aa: CASSWRQGDEQYF
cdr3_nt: TGCGCCAGCAGCTGGAGACAGGGTGACGAGCAGTACTTC

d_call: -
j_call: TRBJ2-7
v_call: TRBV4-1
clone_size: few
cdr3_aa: CASSRDGYEQYF
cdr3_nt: TGCGCCAGCAGCCGGGACGGCTACGAGCAGTACTTC

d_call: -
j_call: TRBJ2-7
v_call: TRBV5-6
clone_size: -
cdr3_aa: CASSLGPEQYF
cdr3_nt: TGTGCCAGCAGCTTGGGACCCGAGCAGTACTTC

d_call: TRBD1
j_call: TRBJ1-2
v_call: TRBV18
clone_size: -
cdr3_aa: CASSLKPGGYTF
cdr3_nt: TGTGCCAGCTCACTGAAGCCAGGGGGGTACACCTTC

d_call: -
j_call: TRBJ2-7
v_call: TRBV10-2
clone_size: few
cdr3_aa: CASSSGGRVEQYF
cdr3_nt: TGCGCCAGCAGTTCCGGGGGCCGGGTCGAGCAGTACTTC

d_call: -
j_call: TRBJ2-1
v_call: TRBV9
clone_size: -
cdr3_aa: CASSFYQNNEQFF
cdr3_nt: TGTGCCAGCAGCTTTTACCAAAACAATGAGCAGTTCTTC

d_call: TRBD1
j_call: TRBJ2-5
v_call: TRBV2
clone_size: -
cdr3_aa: CASSVRQGQYF
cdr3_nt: TGTGCCAGCAGTGTTCGACAGGGGCAGTACTTC

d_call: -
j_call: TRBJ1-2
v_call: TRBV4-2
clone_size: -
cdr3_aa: CASSQEKLQDGYTF
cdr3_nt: TGTGCCAGCAGCCAAGAGAAGCTTCAGGATGGCTACACCTTC

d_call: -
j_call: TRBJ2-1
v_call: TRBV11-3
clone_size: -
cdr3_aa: CASSFGGHNEQFF
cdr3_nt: TGTGCCAGCAGCTTCGGGGGCCACAATGAGCAGTTCTTC

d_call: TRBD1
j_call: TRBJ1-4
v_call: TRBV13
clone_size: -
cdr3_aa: CASSTLQGAGEKLFF
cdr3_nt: TGTGCCAGCAGCACCTTACAGGGGGCAGGAGAAAAACTGTTTTTT

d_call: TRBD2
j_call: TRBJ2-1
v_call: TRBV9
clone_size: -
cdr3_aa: CASSLGPWILAGGHEQFF
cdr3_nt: TGTGCCAGCAGCCTAGGCCCTTGGATACTAGCGGGGGGGCATGAGCAGTTCTTC

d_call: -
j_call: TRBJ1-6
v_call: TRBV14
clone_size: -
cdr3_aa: CASSPFSSGYNSPLHF
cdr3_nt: TGTGCCAGCAGCCCCTTCTCGTCCGGCTATAATTCACCCCTCCACTTT

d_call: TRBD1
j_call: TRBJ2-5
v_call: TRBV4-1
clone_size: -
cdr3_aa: CASSQDGTGGRETQYF
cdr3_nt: TGCGCCAGCAGCCAAGATGGGACAGGGGGCAGGGAGACCCAGTACTTC

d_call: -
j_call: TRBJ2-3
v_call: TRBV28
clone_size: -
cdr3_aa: CASSVDVDLTDTQYF
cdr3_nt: TGTGCCAGCAGTGTAGACGTGGACCTCACAGATACGCAGTATTTT

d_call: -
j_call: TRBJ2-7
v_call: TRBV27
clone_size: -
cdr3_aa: CASSVRGREQYF
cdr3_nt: TGTGCCAGCAGTGTGAGGGGCCGGGAGCAGTACTTC

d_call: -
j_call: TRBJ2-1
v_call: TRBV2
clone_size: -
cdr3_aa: CASSESGAVSQFF
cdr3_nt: TGTGCCAGCAGTGAGTCGGGGGCGGTCTCGCAGTTCTTC

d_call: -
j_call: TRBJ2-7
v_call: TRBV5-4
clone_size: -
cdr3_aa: CASRLDTRYEQYF
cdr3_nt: TGTGCCAGCAGACTAGACACTAGGTACGAGCAGTACTTC

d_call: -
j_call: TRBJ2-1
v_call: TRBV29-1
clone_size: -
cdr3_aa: CSVARAPDREQFF
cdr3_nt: TGCAGCGTTGCTAGGGCCCCTGACCGGGAGCAGTTCTTC

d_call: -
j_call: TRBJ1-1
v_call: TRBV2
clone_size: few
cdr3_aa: CASVGRGGSTEAFF
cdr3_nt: TGTGCCAGCGTCGGCAGGGGAGGGAGCACTGAAGCTTTCTTT

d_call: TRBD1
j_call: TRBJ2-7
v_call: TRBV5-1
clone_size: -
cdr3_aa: CASSYRTGTYEQYF
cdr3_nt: TGCGCCAGCAGCTATAGGACAGGCACCTACGAGCAGTACTTC

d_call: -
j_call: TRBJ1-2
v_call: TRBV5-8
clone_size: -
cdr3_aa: CASSLGGRIF
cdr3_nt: TGTGCCAGCAGCTTGGGAGGACGCATCTTC

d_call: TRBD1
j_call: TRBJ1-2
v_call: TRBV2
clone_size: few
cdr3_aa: CATVTGEYGYTF
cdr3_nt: TGTGCCACCGTTACAGGGGAGTATGGCTACACCTTC

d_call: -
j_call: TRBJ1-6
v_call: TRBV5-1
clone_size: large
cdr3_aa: CASSLGSSPLHF
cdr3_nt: TGCGCCAGCAGCTTGGGGAGTTCACCCCTCCACTTT

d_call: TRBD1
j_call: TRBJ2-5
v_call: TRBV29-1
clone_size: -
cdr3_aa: CSAAGTDNF
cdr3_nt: TGCAGCGCCGCCGGGACAGACAACTTC

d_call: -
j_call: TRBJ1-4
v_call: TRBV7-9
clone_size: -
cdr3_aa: CASSLKVGREKLFF
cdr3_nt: TGTGCCAGCAGCTTAAAGGTTGGGCGGGAAAAACTGTTTTTT

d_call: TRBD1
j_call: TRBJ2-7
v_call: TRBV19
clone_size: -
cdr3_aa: CASSREPGQGAHEQYF
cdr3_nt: TGTGCCAGTAGTCGGGAACCGGGACAGGGGGCCCACGAGCAGTACTTC

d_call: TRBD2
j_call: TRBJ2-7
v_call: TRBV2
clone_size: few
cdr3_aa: CASSGSFSGGALYEQYF
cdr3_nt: TGTGCCAGCAGTGGGTCTTTTAGCGGGGGGGCCCTTTACGAGCAGTACTTC

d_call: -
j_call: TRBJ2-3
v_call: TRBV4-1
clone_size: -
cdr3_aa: CASSPKMSGYSTDTQYF
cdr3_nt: TGCGCCAGCAGCCCTAAAATGTCGGGTTACAGCACAGATACGCAGTATTTT

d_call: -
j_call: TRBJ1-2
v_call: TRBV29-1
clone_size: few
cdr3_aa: CSVEDLDSYGYTF
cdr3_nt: TGCAGCGTTGAAGACCTAGATTCCTATGGCTACACCTTC

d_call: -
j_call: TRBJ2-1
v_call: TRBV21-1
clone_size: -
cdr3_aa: CASSKRGGLYNEQFF
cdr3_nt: TGTGCCAGCAGCAAACGGGGCGGGCTCTACAATGAGCAGTTCTTC

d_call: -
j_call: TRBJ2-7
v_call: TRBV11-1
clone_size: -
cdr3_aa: CASRGVSGSLAEQYF
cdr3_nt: TGTGCCAGCAGGGGGGTGAGCGGAAGCCTGGCCGAGCAGTACTTC

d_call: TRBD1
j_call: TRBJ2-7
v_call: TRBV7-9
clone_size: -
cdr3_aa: CASSKTGTVEQYF
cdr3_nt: TGTGCCAGCAGCAAAACCGGGACAGTTGAGCAGTACTTC

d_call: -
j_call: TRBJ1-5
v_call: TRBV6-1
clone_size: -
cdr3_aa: CASTGEGRNQPQHF
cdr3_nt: TGTGCCAGCACGGGGGAAGGGAGAAATCAGCCCCAGCATTTT

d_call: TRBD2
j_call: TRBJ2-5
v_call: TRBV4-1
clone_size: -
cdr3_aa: CASSVSGTSGEETQYF
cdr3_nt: TGCGCCAGCAGCGTCTCCGGGACTAGCGGGGAAGAGACCCAGTACTTC

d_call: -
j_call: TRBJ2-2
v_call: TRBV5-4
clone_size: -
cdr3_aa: CASSLRQINTGELFF
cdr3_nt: TGTGCCAGCAGCTTACGACAGATTAACACCGGGGAGCTGTTTTTT

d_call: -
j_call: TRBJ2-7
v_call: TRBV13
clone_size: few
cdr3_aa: CASSLVPSEQYF
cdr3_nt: TGTGCCAGCAGCTTAGTTCCATCCGAGCAGTACTTC

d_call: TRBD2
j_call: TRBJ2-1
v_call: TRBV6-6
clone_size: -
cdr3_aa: CASSYSPGGPYEQFF
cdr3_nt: TGTGCCAGCAGTTACTCCCCGGGGGGGCCCTATGAGCAGTTCTTC

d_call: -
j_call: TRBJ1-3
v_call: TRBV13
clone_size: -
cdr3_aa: CASSPGPGSGNTIYF
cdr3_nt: TGTGCCAGCAGCCCAGGCCCAGGGTCCGGAAACACCATATATTTT

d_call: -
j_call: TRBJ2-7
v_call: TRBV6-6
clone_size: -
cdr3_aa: CASSPSRGGIYEQYF
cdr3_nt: TGTGCCAGCAGTCCCTCCCGGGGAGGTATCTACGAGCAGTACTTC

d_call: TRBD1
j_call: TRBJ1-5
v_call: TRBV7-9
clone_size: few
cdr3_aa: CASSWDRIYQPQHF
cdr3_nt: TGTGCCAGCAGCTGGGACAGGATCTATCAGCCCCAGCATTTT

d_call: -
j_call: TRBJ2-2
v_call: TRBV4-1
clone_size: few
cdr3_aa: CASSQDEITGELFF
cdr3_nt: TGCGCCAGCAGCCAAGACGAGATTACCGGGGAGCTGTTTTTT

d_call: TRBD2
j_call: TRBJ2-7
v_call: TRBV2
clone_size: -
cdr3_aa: CASSQLAGGLFRSYEQYF
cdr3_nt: TGTGCCAGCAGCCAACTAGCGGGGGGCCTTTTCCGCTCCTACGAGCAGTACTTC

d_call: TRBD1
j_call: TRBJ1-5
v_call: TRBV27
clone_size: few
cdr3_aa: CASSSRGLQPQHF
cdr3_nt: TGTGCCAGCAGTTCCAGGGGGTTGCAGCCCCAGCATTTT

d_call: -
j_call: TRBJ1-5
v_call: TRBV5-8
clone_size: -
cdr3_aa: CASSHPARGPRQPQHF
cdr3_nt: TGTGCCAGCAGCCACCCCGCCAGGGGACCGCGGCAGCCCCAGCATTTT

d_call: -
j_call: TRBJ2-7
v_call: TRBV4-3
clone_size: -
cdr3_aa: CASSPSPAPRAEQYF
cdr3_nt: TGCGCCAGCAGCCCCTCCCCGGCCCCCCGGGCCGAGCAGTACTTC

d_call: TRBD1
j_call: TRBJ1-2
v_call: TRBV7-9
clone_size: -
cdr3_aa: CASSSGTVVANYGYTF
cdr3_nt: TGTGCCAGCAGCTCCGGGACAGTCGTAGCTAACTATGGCTACACCTTC